The present T cell receptor (beta chain) was sequenced within a study of shared clonotypes between healthy human individuals. Study-wide findings and caveats: Sampling involved blood alone; tissue repertoires likely differ. Clonotype sharing across donors was expected to vary with sequencing depth. Owing to a small donor count, the genetic and exposure-history diversity represented was limited. Non-shared clonotypes were found to have lower generation probabilities than the clonotypes that were shared by all four of the sorted-subset donors.

This CDR3 contains 15 residues. Germline assignment: CDR1 SEHNR and CDR2 FQNEAQ (reference sequence). After removal of 7 bases from V and 6 bases from J, the junction contained 13 bases not matched to a gene. A remark on this clone: Its antigen is currently unknown.

Assay: immunoSEQ multiplex PCR; the TCRdb copy retains only in-frame clones and omits some. The repertoire consists of about 800,000 clones, with around 96% occurring once and the leading ten covering less than 0.25%. Naive CD8 populations comprised CD45RO-negative cells positively selected for CCR7, excluding terminally differentiated effector memory CD45RA+ cells. Sequenced: naive CD8+ T cells sorted from blood. This receptor was taken from a man aged 25 to 45 in good health. The chain couples TRBV7-9 to TRBJ2-5, with 8 nucleotides matching TRBD2. The CDR3 spells CASTGWRGEGKTQYF. The CDR3, as DNA: TGTGCCAGCACCGGCTGGCGGGGGGAGGGGAAGACCCAGTACTTC.